This entry lists 21 T cell receptor beta chains sequenced from one sample in a study of T cells in tumors after PD-1 blockade. TCRdb's copy holds only in-frame clones and misses some; the assay was immunoSEQ multiplex PCR. The data contain approximately 60,000 clones, approximately 74% of them singletons. The source was PBMCs, collected after anti-PD-1 treatment. Receptor source: a human donor with basal cell carcinoma.

As regards this clone: One junction end disagrees with the germline gene, perhaps due to a read error. The CDR3 here is CASNQIGVAGEQYF. CDR3 nucleotide sequence: TGTGCCAGCAACCAAATCGGGGTGGCGGGCGAGCAGTACTTC. The chain is built from TRBV3-1 (or the pseudogene TRBV3-2) and TRBJ2-7, with a weak D call TRBD2 (5 bases). The CDR3 extends over 14 amino acids. Looked up from germline, CDR1 is LGHDT and CDR2 is YNNKEL (reference sequence).

The chain couples TRBV15 to TRBJ1-4; tentatively, D is TRBD1 (5 bases). Germline CDR1 LNHNV, CDR2 YYDKDF (reference sequence). The V and J ends lost 2 bases and 5 bases respectively, with 9 bases between them. The CDR3 length is 14 residues. As DNA, the CDR3 is TGTGCCACCAGCAGACAGGGAGCGAATGAAAAACTGTTTTTT. As protein: CATSRQGANEKLFF.

The chain combines TRBV27 with TRBJ2-5; TRBD2 agrees at 8 bases. The CDR3 has 16 residues. Germline V lookup: CDR1 MNHEY, CDR2 SMNVEV (reference sequence). With V trimmed by 5 bases and J by 4 bases, 12 bases remained unmatched. The CDR3 DNA sequence: TGTGCCAGCAGTATCGGCGGGGGGCTTAATATAGAGACCCAGTACTTC. This encodes CASSIGGGLNIETQYF.

This rearrangement joins TRBV6-2 or TRBV6-3 to TRBJ1-2; 9 bases fit TRBD1. Germline V gene sequence: CDR1 MNHEY, CDR2 SVGEGT. V lost 6 bases and J lost 4; bases outside the gene matches: 12. CDR3 length: 16 amino acids. CDR3 sequence reads: CASSSPGQGRGYGYTF. CDR3 bases: TGTGCCAGCAGCTCACCGGGACAGGGTAGAGGCTATGGCTACACCTTC.

This clone has just one count. The rearrangement links TRBV10-3 to TRBJ2-7; 15 nucleotides align to TRBD2. This CDR3 is built from 17 residues. Germline-derived CDR1 and CDR2 are ENHRY and SYGVKD. J was trimmed by 4 bases and V by 11 bases; bases with no gene match: 15. DNA of the CDR3: TGTGCCTCAGCTACCCTTGGACTAGCGGGGGGGCATTACGAGCAGTACTTC. It is translated as CASATLGLAGGHYEQYF.

The chain has TRBV5-1 and TRBJ1-1; 8 bases agree with TRBD1. Looked up from germline, CDR1 is SGHRS and CDR2 is YFSETQ. J lost 1 base, V lost 5 bases, and 10 bases had no gene match. The CDR3 loop spans 16 amino acids. The CDR3 here is CASSYAGGGGNTEAFF. The CDR3 bases are TGCGCCAGCAGTTACGCAGGGGGCGGTGGGAACACTGAAGCTTTCTTT.

The J gene is TRBJ1-2, the V gene TRBV5-6, with unresolved D. The V end lost 0 bases, the J end lost 1 base, and 7 bases lay between the germline ends. Germline loops: CDR1 SGHDT, CDR2 YYEEEE. The CDR3 has 14 amino acids. The CDR3 DNA is TGTGCCAGCAGCTTGGTTGGGGATAACTATGGCTACACCTTC. As protein: CASSLVGDNYGYTF.

V usage is TRBV5-6 and J usage is TRBJ2-1, with 8 bases fitting TRBD2. CDR1 is SGHDT and CDR2 is YYEEEE in the germline V gene. CDR3 length equals 16 residues. The junction had 16 bases not matched to a gene; V was cut back by 6 bases and J by 8 bases. CDR3 coding DNA: TGTGCCAGCACCCGGGGGGCTGCGGGGGGACGATATGAGCAGTTCTTC. This translates into CASTRGAAGGRYEQFF.

A few counts support this clone. The V gene is TRBV9, the J gene TRBJ1-2; D unclear. CDR1 and CDR2 from the germline V gene are SGDLS and YYNGEE. V was clipped by 0 bases and J by 0 bases, with 15 bases between them. The CDR3 is 17 residues long. The CDR3 nucleotides are TGTGCCAGCAGCGTAGCGGTCAGTCCACGTTCTAACTATGGCTACACCTTC. Protein sequence: CASSVAVSPRSNYGYTF.

The J gene is TRBJ2-4, the V gene TRBV15; 7 bases are shared with TRBD1. The CDR3 loop spans 15 amino acids. V shed 5 bases and J 6 bases; nucleotides not matched to a gene: 10. The V gene's germline CDR1 is LNHNV and CDR2 YYDKDF (reference sequence). The CDR3 reads CATSGPDHRGNIQYF. Here the CDR3 DNA reads TGTGCCACCAGCGGCCCAGACCACAGGGGAAACATTCAGTACTTC.

The J gene is TRBJ2-1, the V gene TRBV9, with TRBD2 identical over 9 bases. The CDR3 extends over 15 amino acids. Germline V gene lookup returns CDR1 SGDLS and CDR2 YYNGEE. V lost 0 bases and J lost 4; bases outside the gene matches: 2. The chain's CDR3 is CASSVVSGGYNEQFF. Here the CDR3 DNA reads TGTGCCAGCAGCGTAGTTAGCGGGGGTTACAATGAGCAGTTCTTC.

This clone was recorded once. This sequence joins TRBV27 and TRBJ2-7; perhaps TRBD2 as D (6 bases). The J call is in doubt because the DNA end fits TRBJ2-5 better. Germline lookup yields CDR1 MNHEY and CDR2 SMNVEV (reference sequence). The CDR3 covers 15 residues. The CDR3 region has the DNA TGTGCCAGCAGTTTATACGGGCCTGCGGGGCAGACCCAGTACTTC. Amino acid sequence: CASSLYGPAGQTQYF.

This chain links TRBV30 with TRBJ1-6, with TRBD1 as a possible D gene (6 bases). CDR1 and CDR2 from the germline V gene are GTSNPN and SVGIG (reference sequence). The length of the CDR3 is 15 residues. Trimming took 0 bases from V and 6 from J, leaving 12 bases between them. CDR3 protein: CAWSVLTGPNSPLHF. The CDR3 region has the DNA TGTGCCTGGAGTGTACTTACAGGGCCTAATTCACCCCTCCACTTT.

This rearrangement joins TRBV10-3 to TRBJ1-6; unclear D gene. V dropped 0 bases and J dropped 5 bases, with 2 bases sitting between them. CDR1 is ENHRY, CDR2 SYGVKD, per germline. The CDR3 extends over 13 amino acids. Written as DNA, the CDR3 is TGTGCCATCAGTGAGTCAGATAATTCACCCCTCCACTTT. This sequence encodes CAISESDNSPLHF.

The chain is built from TRBV6-1 and TRBJ2-5, with D maybe TRBD1 (5 bases). Trimming removed 5 bases from V and 1 base from J, with 14 bases in between. Germline values: CDR1 MNHNS, CDR2 SASEGT. The CDR3 runs 15 residues. The CDR3 bases are TGTGCCAGCAGTTCCGACAGACGGCTCCAAGAGACCCAGTACTTC. Translated: CASSSDRRLQETQYF.

The chain uses TRBV11-3 and TRBJ2-1, with TRBD2 matching over 8 bases. Germline lookup yields CDR1 SGHNT and CDR2 YENEEA. The trim removed 5 bases at V and 0 bases at J, leaving 3 bases unmatched. The CDR3 has 15 residues. Here the CDR3 DNA reads TGTGCCAGCAGCCTCAGCGGGAGCTCCTACAATGAGCAGTTCTTC. This gives the protein CASSLSGSSYNEQFF.

The gene calls are TRBV14 and TRBJ2-3; 8 nucleotides align to TRBD2. The CDR3 is 17 amino acids. After removal of 3 bases from V and 6 bases from J, the junction contained 14 bases not matched to a gene. Germline V gene lookup returns CDR1 SGHDN and CDR2 FVKESK. As DNA, the CDR3 is TGTGCCAGCAGCCATCAGCTCGGGACTAGTCGAGTGGATACGCAGTATTTT. Amino acid sequence: CASSHQLGTSRVDTQYF.

The rearrangement joins TRBV6-1 to TRBJ1-1; 7 nucleotides agree with TRBD1. CDR3 length: 15 amino acids. Germline V lookup: CDR1 MNHNS, CDR2 SASEGT. V was clipped by 2 bases and J by 6 bases; unmatched bases: 9. The CDR3 DNA is TGTGCCAGCAGTGAACAGCCAGGGGGTAGGGCTGAAGCTTTCTTT. Translating it yields CASSEQPGGRAEAFF.

This CDR3 is CATSRQGNYEQYF. CDR3 bases: TGTGCCACCAGCAGACAGGGTAATTACGAGCAGTACTTC. This chain uses TRBV15 with TRBJ2-7, with a possible D match to TRBD1 (5 bases). From germline, CDR1 is LNHNV and CDR2 YYDKDF (reference sequence). Between the trimmed V and J ends, which lost 2 bases and 4 bases, there was a span of 9 bases. The CDR3 loop spans 13 amino acids.

This clone was seen more than once but under ten times. The genes are TRBV28 and TRBJ1-2; TRBD1 is a possible D gene (6 bases). V was cut by 6 bases and J by 4 bases, with 15 bases left in between. The CDR3 loop spans 14 amino acids. The V gene's germline CDR1 is MDHEN and CDR2 SYDVKM. The CDR3 sequence: CASSTGNPGYGYTF. The DNA for the CDR3 is TGTGCCAGCAGCACAGGGAACCCTGGCTATGGCTACACCTTC.

V usage is TRBV19 and J usage is TRBJ2-1; a weak D match, TRBD1 (6 bases). The V gene lost 3 bases and the J gene lost 6 bases, with 15 bases spanning the gap. CDR1 and CDR2 from the germline V gene are LNHDA and SQIVND (reference sequence). CDR3 length: 15 amino acids. This CDR3 is CASSMEPYRANEQFF. The CDR3 nucleotides read TGTGCCAGTAGTATGGAACCCTACAGGGCCAATGAGCAGTTCTTC.